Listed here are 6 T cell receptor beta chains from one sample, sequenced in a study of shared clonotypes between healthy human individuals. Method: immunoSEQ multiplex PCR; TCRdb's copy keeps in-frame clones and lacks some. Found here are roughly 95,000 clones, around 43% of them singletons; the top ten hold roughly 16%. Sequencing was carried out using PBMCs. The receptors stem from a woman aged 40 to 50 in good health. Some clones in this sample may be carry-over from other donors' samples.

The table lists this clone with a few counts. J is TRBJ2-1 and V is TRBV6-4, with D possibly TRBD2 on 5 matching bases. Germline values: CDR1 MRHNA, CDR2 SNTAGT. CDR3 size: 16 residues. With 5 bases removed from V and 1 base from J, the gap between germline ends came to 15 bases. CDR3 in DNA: TGTGCCAGCAGTTACCCTCACGGAGGTTCCTACAATGAGCAGTTCTTC. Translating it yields CASSYPHGGSYNEQFF.

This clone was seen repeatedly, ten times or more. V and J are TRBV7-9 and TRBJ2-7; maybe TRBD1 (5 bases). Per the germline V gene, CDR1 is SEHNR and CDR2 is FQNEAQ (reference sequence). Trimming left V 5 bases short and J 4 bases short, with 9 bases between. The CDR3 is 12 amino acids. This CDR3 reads CASSIDSYEQYF. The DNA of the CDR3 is TGTGCCAGCAGCATCGACAGTTACGAGCAGTACTTC.

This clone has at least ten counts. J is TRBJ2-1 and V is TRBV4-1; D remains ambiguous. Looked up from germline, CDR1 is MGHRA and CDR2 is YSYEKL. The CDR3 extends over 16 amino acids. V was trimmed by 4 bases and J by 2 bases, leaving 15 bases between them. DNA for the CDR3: TGCGCCAGCAGCCTAAGAAGGTCGAACCCCTACAATGAGCAGTTCTTC. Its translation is CASSLRRSNPYNEQFF.

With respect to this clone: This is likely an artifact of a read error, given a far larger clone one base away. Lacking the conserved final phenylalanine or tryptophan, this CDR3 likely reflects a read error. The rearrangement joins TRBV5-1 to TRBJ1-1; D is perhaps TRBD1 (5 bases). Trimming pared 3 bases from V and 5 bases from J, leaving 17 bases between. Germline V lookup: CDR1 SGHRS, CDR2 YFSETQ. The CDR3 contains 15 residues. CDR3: CASSSQGGGGTEAFL. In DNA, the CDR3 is TGCGCCAGCAGCTCTCAGGGAGGAGGAGGGACTGAAGCTTTCCTT.

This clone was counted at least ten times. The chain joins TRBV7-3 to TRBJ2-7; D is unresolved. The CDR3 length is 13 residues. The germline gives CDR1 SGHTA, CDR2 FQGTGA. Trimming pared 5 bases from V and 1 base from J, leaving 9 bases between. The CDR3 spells CASSPGGSYEQYF. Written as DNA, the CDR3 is TGTGCCAGCAGCCCGGGCGGTTCCTACGAGCAGTACTTC.

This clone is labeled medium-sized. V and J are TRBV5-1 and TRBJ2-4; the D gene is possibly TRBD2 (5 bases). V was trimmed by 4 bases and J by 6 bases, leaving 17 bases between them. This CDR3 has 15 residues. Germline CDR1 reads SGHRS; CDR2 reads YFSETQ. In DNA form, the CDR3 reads TGCGCCAGCAGCCTAGAGGGCCAACCCGGAAACATTCAGTACTTC. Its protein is CASSLEGQPGNIQYF. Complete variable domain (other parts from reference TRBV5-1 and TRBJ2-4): KAGVTQTPRYLIKTRGQQVTLSCSPISGHRSVSWYQQTPGQGLQFLFEYFSETQRNKGNFPGRFSGRQFSNSRSEMNVSTLELGDSALYLCASSLEGQPGNIQYFGAGTRLSVL.